This TCR beta chain was profiled in a study of blood T cell repertoires in COVID-19. The ends lost 3 bases at V and 1 base at J; junction bases unmatched: 1. This CDR3 is 14 amino acids long. The germline V gene has CDR1 WNHNN and CDR2 SYGVQD (reference sequence). Clones were sequenced by immunoSEQ multiplex PCR, and TCRdb holds only the in-frame ones, with some missing. The sample consists of tens of thousands of clones, around 80% of them appearing once. The TCR originated in a human donor in a cohort sampled during active or convalescent COVID-19. The sample was peripheral blood. The V gene is TRBV10-1, the J gene TRBJ1-1; the match to TRBD1 covers 8 bases. This CDR3 reads CASSDQGANTEAFF. DNA of the CDR3: TGCGCCAGCAGTGATCAGGGGGCGAACACTGAAGCTTTCTTT.